This T cell receptor (beta chain) originates from a study of CD8 T cells in Susac syndrome. Study-level points and caveats: Only a relatively small number of individuals were included in the TCR sequencing and HLA analysis.

RNA was extracted with the RNeasy kit, and a quantity of roughly 0.45 to 1 ug was reverse transcribed using random hexamers. immunoSEQ multiplex PCR amplified TCR beta CDR3 across 54 Vbeta, 13 Jbeta. TCRdb fed the immunoSEQ multiplex PCR reads into MiXCR, producing one record per CDR3 protein. The data show some 100,000 distinct CDR3 sequences, under 95% seen once. Germline loops: CDR1 SQVTM, CDR2 ANQGSEA. This CDR3 is built from 12 residues. V was cut by 3 bases and J by 8 bases, with 13 bases left in between. As for this clonotype: Its specificity is unknown.

The receptor was isolated from a human donor in good health. Sequenced sample: CD8+ T cells from PBMCs. V and J are TRBV29-1 and TRBJ1-2; D gene ambiguous. CDR3 bases: TGCAGCGTTGATGGCAGGTTAGGCGGCTACACCTTC. It yields the protein CSVDGRLGGYTF.